This TCR beta chain was documented in a study of PD-L1 blockade in urothelial cancer. Study overall: Analyzed time points were 3 weeks (second dose) and 6 weeks after therapy began.

The investigators introduced synthetic TCR analog templates into each PCR as spikes. The repertoire was sequenced with immunoSEQ multiplex PCR; TCRdb's copy has only in-frame clones and lacks some. Found here are about 110,000 clones, about 85% of them singletons; the top ten hold 2.4%. Germline assignment: CDR1 MDHEN and CDR2 SYDVKM. CDR3 size: 15 residues. V was pared by 4 bases and J by 2 bases, with 2 bases of the junction left unmatched. The chain combines TRBV28 with TRBJ1-5, with 10 bases lining up with TRBD1. This clonotype was sampled from a man aged 45-60 years with urothelial cancer. The sequences come from PBMCs, collected around atezolizumab (anti-PD-L1) treatment. The CDR3 DNA sequence: TGTGCCAGCAGTTCCGGGACAGGGGGCAATCAGCCCCAGCATTTT. It codes for CASSSGTGGNQPQHF.